Sequencing of this T cell receptor (beta chain) was carried out in a study of T cell responses to AZD1222 COVID-19 vaccine. The study's findings and limits: It was only after the peak T cell response that any repertoires were sampled.

The data were produced by immunoSEQ multiplex PCR, yet TCRdb's version contains in-frame clones alone and is incomplete. The sample contains approximately 210,000 clones, approximately 89% of which appear only once. Germline V gene sequence: CDR1 SGHKS, CDR2 YYEKEE (reference sequence). J was trimmed by 1 base and V by 4 bases; bases with no gene match: 1. The CDR3 sequence is 15 residues long. As to this clone: Its antigen is currently unknown.

The chain employs TRBV5-5 and TRBJ2-6; TRBD1 agrees at 8 bases. The clonotype was recovered from an adult who received the AZD1222 COVID-19 vaccine. This material consisted of peripheral blood, taken 28 days after the second AZD1222 dose. CDR3 loop: CASSRTGSGANVLTF. The CDR3 DNA is TGTGCCAGCAGCCGGACAGGGTCTGGGGCCAACGTCCTGACTTTC.